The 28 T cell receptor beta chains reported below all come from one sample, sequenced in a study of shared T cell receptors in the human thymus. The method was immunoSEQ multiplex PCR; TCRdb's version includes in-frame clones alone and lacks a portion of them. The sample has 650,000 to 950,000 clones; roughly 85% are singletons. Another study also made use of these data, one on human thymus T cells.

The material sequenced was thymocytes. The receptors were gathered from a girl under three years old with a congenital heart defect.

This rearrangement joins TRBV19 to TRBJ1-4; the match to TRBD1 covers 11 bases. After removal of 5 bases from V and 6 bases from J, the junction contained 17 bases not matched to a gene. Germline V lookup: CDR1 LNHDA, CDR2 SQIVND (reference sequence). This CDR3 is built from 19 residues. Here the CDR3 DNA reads TGTGCCAGTAGTTTCTCGGACAGGGGGCGTCTGGGCGCGGATGAAAAACTGTTTTTT. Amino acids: CASSFSDRGRLGADEKLFF.

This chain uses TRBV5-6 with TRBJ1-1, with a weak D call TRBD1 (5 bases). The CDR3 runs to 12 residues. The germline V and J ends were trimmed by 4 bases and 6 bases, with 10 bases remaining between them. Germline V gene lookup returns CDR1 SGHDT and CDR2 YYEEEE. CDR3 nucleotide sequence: TGTGCCAGCAGCGGGTCAGGGCCTGAAGCTTTCTTT. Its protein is CASSGSGPEAFF.

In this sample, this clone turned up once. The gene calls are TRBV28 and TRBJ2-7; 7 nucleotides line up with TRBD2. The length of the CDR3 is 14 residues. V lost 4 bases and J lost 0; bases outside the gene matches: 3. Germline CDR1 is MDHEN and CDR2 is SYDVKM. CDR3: CASSWSGNSYEQYF. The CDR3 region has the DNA TGTGCCAGCAGTTGGAGCGGGAACTCCTACGAGCAGTACTTC. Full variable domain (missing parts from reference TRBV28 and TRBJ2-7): DVKVTQSSRYLVKRTGEKVFLECVQDMDHENMFWYRQDPGLGLRLIYFSYDVKMKEKGDIPEGYSVSREKKERFSLILESASTNQTSMYLCASSWSGNSYEQYFGPGTRLTVT.

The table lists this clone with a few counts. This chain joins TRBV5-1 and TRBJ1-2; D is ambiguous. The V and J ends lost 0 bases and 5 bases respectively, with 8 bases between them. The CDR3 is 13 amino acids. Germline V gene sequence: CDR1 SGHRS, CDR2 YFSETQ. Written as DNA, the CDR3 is TGCGCCAGCAGCTTGGGAGTCGCTTATGGCTACACCTTC. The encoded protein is CASSLGVAYGYTF.

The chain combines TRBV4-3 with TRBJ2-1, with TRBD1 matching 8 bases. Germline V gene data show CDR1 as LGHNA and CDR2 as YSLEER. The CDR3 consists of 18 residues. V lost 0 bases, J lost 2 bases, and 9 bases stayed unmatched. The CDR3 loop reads CASSQDPRTGTTYNEQFF. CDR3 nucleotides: TGCGCCAGCAGCCAAGATCCGAGGACAGGGACCACCTACAATGAGCAGTTCTTC.

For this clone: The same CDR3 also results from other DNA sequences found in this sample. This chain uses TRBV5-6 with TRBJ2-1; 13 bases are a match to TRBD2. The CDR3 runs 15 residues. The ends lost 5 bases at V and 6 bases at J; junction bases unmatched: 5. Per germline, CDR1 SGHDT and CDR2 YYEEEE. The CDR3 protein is CASSLLAGGPNEQFF. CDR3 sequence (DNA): TGTGCCAGCAGTTTACTAGCGGGGGGGCCCAATGAGCAGTTCTTC.

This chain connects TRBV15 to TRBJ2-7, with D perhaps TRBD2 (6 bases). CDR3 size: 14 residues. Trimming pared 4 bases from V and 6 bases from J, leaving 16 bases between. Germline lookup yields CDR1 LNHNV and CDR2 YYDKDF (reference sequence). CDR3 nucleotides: TGTGCCACCAGCACAGGACTGGAGGAGGGCGAGCAGTACTTC. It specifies CATSTGLEEGEQYF.

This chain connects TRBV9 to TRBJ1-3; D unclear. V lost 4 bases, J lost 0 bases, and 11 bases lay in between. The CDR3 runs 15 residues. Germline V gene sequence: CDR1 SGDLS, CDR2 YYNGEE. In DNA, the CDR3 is TGTGCCAGCAGCTCCCCCTGGAGCTCTGGAAACACCATATATTTT. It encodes CASSSPWSSGNTIYF. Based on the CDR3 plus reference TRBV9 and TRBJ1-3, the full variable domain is DSGVTQTPKHLITATGQRVTLRCSPRSGDLSVYWYQQSLDQGLQFLIQYYNGEERAKGNILERFSAQQFPDLHSELNLSSLELGDSALYFCASSSPWSSGNTIYFGEGSWLTVV.

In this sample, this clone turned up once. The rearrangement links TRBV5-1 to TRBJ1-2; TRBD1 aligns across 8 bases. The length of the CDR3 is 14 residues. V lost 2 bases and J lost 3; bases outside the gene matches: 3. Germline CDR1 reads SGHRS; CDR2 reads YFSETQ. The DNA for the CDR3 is TGCGCCAGCAGCTTCGGACAGGGAGACTATGGCTACACCTTC. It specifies CASSFGQGDYGYTF.

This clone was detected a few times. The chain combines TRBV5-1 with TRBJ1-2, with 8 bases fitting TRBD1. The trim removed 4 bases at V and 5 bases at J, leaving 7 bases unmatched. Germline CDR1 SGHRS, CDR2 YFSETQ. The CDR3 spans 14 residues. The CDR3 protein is CASSADREGYGYTF. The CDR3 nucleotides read TGCGCCAGCAGCGCGGACAGGGAGGGGTATGGCTACACCTTC.

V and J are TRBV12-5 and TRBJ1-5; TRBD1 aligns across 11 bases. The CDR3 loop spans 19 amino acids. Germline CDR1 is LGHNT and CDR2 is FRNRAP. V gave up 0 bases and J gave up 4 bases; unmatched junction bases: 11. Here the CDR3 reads CASGLVRRDRGGKNQPQHF. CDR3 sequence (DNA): TGTGCTAGTGGTTTGGTACGAAGGGACAGGGGGGGGAAGAATCAGCCCCAGCATTTT. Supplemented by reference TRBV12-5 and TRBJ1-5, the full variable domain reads DARVTQTPRHKVTEMGQEVTMRCQPILGHNTVFWYRQTMMQGLELLAYFRNRAPLDDSGMPKDRFSAEMPDATLATLKIQPSEPRDSAVYFCASGLVRRDRGGKNQPQHFGDGTRLSIL.

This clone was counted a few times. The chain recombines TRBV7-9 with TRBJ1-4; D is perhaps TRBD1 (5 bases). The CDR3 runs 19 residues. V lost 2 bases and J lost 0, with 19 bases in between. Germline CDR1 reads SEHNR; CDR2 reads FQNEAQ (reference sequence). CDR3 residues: CASSLCLPQTDPTNEKLFF. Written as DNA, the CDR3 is TGTGCCAGCAGCTTATGCCTCCCGCAGACAGACCCAACTAATGAAAAACTGTTTTTT.

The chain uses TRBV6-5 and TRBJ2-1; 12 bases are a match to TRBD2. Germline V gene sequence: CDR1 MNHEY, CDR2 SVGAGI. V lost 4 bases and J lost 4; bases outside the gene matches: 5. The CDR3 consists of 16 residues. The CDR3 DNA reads TGTGCCAGCAGTTCTCTCCTAGCGGGGGGGTACAATGAGCAGTTCTTC. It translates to CASSSLLAGGYNEQFF.

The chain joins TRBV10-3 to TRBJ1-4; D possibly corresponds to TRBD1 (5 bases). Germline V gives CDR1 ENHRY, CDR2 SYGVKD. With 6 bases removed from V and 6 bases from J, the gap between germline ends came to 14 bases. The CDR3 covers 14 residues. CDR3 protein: CAIRKDKLYEKLFF. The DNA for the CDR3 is TGTGCCATCAGAAAGGACAAGCTCTATGAAAAACTGTTTTTT.

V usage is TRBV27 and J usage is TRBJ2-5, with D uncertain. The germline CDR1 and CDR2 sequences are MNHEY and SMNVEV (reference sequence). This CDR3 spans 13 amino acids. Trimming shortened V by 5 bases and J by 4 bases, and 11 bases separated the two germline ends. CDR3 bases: TGTGCCAGCAGTCCACCCCGAGGAGAGACCCAGTACTTC. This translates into CASSPPRGETQYF.

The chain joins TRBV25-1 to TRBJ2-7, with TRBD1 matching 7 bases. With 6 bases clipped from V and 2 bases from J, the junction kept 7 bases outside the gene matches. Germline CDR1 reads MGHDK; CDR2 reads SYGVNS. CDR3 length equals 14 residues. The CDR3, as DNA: TGTGCCAGCAGACCGAACAGGGGCACCTACGAGCAGTACTTC. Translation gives CASRPNRGTYEQYF.

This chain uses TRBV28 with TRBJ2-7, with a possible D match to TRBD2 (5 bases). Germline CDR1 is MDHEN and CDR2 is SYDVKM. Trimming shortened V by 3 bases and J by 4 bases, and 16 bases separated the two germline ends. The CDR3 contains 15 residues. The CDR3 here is CASSFCCHPGYEQYF. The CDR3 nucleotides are TGTGCCAGCAGTTTTTGTTGTCATCCGGGGTACGAGCAGTACTTC. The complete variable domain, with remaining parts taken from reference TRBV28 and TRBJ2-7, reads DVKVTQSSRYLVKRTGEKVFLECVQDMDHENMFWYRQDPGLGLRLIYFSYDVKMKEKGDIPEGYSVSREKKERFSLILESASTNQTSMYLCASSFCCHPGYEQYFGPGTRLTVT.

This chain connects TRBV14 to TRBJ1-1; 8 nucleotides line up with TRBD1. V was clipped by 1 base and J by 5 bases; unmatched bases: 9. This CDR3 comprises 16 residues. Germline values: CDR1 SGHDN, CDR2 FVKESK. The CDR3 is CASSQAQRTGLTEAFF. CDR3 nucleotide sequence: TGTGCCAGCAGCCAAGCTCAAAGGACAGGGCTGACTGAAGCTTTCTTT.

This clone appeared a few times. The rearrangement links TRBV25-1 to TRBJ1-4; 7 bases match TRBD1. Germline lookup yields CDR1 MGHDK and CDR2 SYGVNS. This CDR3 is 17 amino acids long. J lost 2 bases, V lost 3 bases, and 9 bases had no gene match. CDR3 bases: TGTGCCAGCAGTGATCGCACAGGGGAAGCGACTAATGAAAAACTGTTTTTT. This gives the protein CASSDRTGEATNEKLFF. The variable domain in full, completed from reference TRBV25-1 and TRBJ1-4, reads EADIYQTPRYLVIGTGKKITLECSQTMGHDKMYWYQQDPGMELHLIHYSYGVNSTEKGDLSSESTVSRIRTEHFPLTLESARPSHTSQYLCASSDRTGEATNEKLFFGSGTQLSVL.

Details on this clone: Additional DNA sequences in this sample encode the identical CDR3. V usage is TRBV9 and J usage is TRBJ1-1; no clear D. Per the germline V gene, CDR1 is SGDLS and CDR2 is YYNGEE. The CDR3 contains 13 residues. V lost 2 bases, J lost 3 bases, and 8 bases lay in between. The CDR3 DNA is TGTGCCAGCAGCGTCGGCGGGTACACTGAAGCTTTCTTT. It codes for CASSVGGYTEAFF.

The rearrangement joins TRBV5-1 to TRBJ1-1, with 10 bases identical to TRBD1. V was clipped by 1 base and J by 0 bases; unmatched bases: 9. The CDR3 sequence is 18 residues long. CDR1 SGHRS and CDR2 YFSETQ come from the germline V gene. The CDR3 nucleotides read TGCGCCAGCAGCTTGCTTAGGGACAGGGGTGAACTGAACACTGAAGCTTTCTTT. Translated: CASSLLRDRGELNTEAFF.

CDR3 in amino acids: CASSIRGLGTEAFF. In DNA, the CDR3 is TGTGCCAGTAGTATCAGGGGGCTAGGAACTGAAGCTTTCTTT. V usage is TRBV19 and J usage is TRBJ1-1, with 8 bases identical to TRBD1. V dropped 3 bases and J dropped 5; count of bases not matched to a gene: 5. In germline, CDR1 is LNHDA, CDR2 SQIVND (reference sequence). This CDR3 is built from 14 residues.

DNA for the CDR3: TGTGCCACCAGCAGAGAGACAGGGGGCGATTCCTACGAGCAGTACTTC. It yields the protein CATSRETGGDSYEQYF. This chain connects TRBV15 to TRBJ2-7, with 10 bases identical to TRBD1. The CDR3 has 16 amino acids. Germline V gene lookup returns CDR1 LNHNV and CDR2 YYDKDF (reference sequence). V was pared by 0 bases and J by 1 base, with 3 bases of the junction left unmatched.

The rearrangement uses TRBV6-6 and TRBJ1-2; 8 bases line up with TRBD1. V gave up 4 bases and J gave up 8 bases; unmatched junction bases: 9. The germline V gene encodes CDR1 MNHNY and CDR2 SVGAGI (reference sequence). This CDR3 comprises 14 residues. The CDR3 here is CASSSSDRAAGYTF. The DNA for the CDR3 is TGTGCCAGCAGTTCATCGGACAGGGCGGCGGGCTACACCTTC.

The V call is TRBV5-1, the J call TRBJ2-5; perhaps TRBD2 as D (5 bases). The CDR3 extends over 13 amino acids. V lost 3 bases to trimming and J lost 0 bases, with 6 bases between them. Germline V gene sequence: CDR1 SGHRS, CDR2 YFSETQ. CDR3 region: CASSSGYQETQYF. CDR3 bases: TGCGCCAGCAGCTCGGGGTACCAAGAGACCCAGTACTTC.

The CDR3 reads CASSLREWGGMRSPLHF. CDR3 DNA sequence: TGTGCCAGCAGTTTAAGGGAATGGGGAGGGATGAGGTCACCCCTCCACTTT. The rearrangement uses TRBV27 and TRBJ1-6; no clear D gene. Germline loops: CDR1 MNHEY, CDR2 SMNVEV (reference sequence). This CDR3 region has 17 residues. Trimming shortened V by 2 bases and J by 10 bases, and 21 bases separated the two germline ends.

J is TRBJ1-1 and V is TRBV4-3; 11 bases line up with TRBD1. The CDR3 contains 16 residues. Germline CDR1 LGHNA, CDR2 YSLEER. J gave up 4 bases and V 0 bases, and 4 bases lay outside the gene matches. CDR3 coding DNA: TGCGCCAGCAGCCAAGATCGGGGGACAGGGGGCACTGAAGCTTTCTTT. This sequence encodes CASSQDRGTGGTEAFF.

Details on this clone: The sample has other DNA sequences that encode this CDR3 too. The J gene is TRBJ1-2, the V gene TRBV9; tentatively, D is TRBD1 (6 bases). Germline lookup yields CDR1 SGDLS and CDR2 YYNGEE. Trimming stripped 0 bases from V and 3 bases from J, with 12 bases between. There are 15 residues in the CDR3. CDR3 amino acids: CASSVGGGEDYGYTF. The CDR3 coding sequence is TGTGCCAGCAGCGTAGGTGGGGGCGAGGACTATGGCTACACCTTC.